One sample yielded the 18 T cell receptor beta chains listed below, sequenced in a study of cytomegalovirus exposure and HLA in healthy donors. The primer mix had 60 Vbeta and 13 Jbeta primers. Produced via immunoSEQ multiplex PCR; TCRdb's table is partial and in-frame only. There are under 200,000 clones in the sample; 70% to 90% occur only once, and almost 9.5% lies in the top ten. What was sequenced was PBMCs. The receptors shown here come from a man younger than 35 in good health and CMV-seropositive.

This clone showed up just once. The V call is TRBV6-5, the J call TRBJ1-2; D may be TRBD1 (5 bases). Germline V gene lookup returns CDR1 MNHEY and CDR2 SVGAGI. V was cut by 2 bases and J by 4 bases, with 17 bases left in between. The CDR3 runs to 16 residues. The CDR3 DNA sequence: TGTGCCAGCAGTTACCACCTACTCGACAGCCTCTATGGCTACACCTTC. Translated: CASSYHLLDSLYGYTF.

CDR3 DNA sequence: TGCGCCAGCAGTCCAGGGGCAACCTACGAGCAGTACTTC. Protein sequence: CASSPGATYEQYF. The chain links TRBV10-2 to TRBJ2-7, with D tentatively TRBD1 (6 bases). Per the germline V gene, CDR1 is WSHSY and CDR2 is SAAADI. V was trimmed by 5 bases and J by 2 bases, leaving 10 bases between them. The CDR3 contains 13 residues.

This clone was recorded a few times. V and J are TRBV19 and TRBJ2-7; a possible D gene is TRBD1 (5 bases). CDR1 LNHDA and CDR2 SQIVND come from the germline V gene (reference sequence). The CDR3 is made up of 13 amino acids. With 10 bases removed from V and 2 bases from J, the gap between germline ends came to 15 bases. CDR3 region: CATSIGETYEQYF. CDR3 DNA sequence: TGTGCCACATCGATAGGGGAAACCTACGAGCAGTACTTC.

This chain's CDR3 is CSVEGGQGRTYNEQFF. The CDR3 bases are TGCAGCGTTGAAGGAGGACAGGGACGGACCTACAATGAGCAGTTCTTC. V usage is TRBV29-1 and J usage is TRBJ2-1; the match to TRBD1 covers 8 bases. CDR3 length: 16 amino acids. Trimming took 1 base from V and 2 from J; bases not matched to a gene: 7. Germline V CDR1 and CDR2: SQVTM, ANQGSEA.

Written as DNA, the CDR3 is TGTGCCAGCAGCCAAGAGCCAGGAATGAACACTGAAGCTTTCTTT. Translating it yields CASSQEPGMNTEAFF. The rearrangement joins TRBV4-2 to TRBJ1-1; D unclear. V was cut by 0 bases and J by 0 bases, with 8 bases left in between. Germline values: CDR1 LGHNA, CDR2 YNFKEQ. This CDR3 comprises 15 residues.

This rearrangement joins TRBV2 to TRBJ2-5; the match to TRBD1 covers 8 bases. Germline V gives CDR1 SNHLY, CDR2 FYNNEI. The CDR3 sequence is 12 residues long. The V gene end was trimmed by 8 bases and the J gene end by 2 bases; junction bases not matched to a gene: 1. CDR3 sequence: CASGQGQETQYF. CDR3 in DNA: TGTGCCAGCGGACAGGGACAAGAGACCCAGTACTTC.

This chain joins TRBV4-1 and TRBJ2-5; possibly TRBD2 for D (5 bases). V gave up 3 bases and J gave up 3 bases, with 11 bases separating them. Germline CDR1 reads MGHRA; CDR2 reads YSYEKL. This CDR3 has 14 amino acids. CDR3 coding DNA: TGCGCCAGCAGCCATGGACTCTCTGAAGAGACCCAGTACTTC. As protein: CASSHGLSEETQYF.

The chain carries TRBV18 and TRBJ1-6, with D perhaps TRBD1 (6 bases). The CDR3 is made up of 14 amino acids. Trimming stripped 3 bases from V and 10 bases from J, with 13 bases between. In germline, CDR1 is KGHSH, CDR2 LQKENI. The CDR3 region is CASSPDRNLSPLHF. In nucleotides, the CDR3 is TGTGCCAGCTCACCGGACAGAAACCTCTCACCCCTCCACTTT.

The rearrangement uses TRBV5-1 and TRBJ1-6; D unresolved. This CDR3 region has 15 residues. The germline V and J ends were trimmed by 4 bases and 0 bases, with 8 bases remaining between them. Germline values: CDR1 SGHRS, CDR2 YFSETQ. The CDR3: CASSPGSSYNSPLHF. CDR3 nucleotide sequence: TGCGCCAGCAGCCCCGGGAGCTCCTATAATTCACCCCTCCACTTT.

V and J are TRBV27 and TRBJ1-5; 7 nucleotides agree with TRBD1. Per the germline V gene, CDR1 is MNHEY and CDR2 is SMNVEV (reference sequence). This CDR3 comprises 14 residues. The V gene end was trimmed by 5 bases and the J gene end by 3 bases; junction bases not matched to a gene: 4. DNA of the CDR3: TGTGCCAGCAGTACAGGGGCAGTCAATCAGCCCCAGCATTTT. Translated: CASSTGAVNQPQHF.

The chain carries TRBV25-1 and TRBJ1-5, with D perhaps matching TRBD1 (5 bases). This CDR3 comprises 14 residues. CDR1 is MGHDK and CDR2 is SYGVNS in the germline V gene. Trimming took 4 bases from V and 3 from J, leaving 10 bases between them. The CDR3 DNA follows: TGTGCCAGCAGTGGCAGGGCCTTCAATCAGCCCCAGCATTTT. Translation: CASSGRAFNQPQHF.

This clone was found a few times. The V call is TRBV5-4, the J call TRBJ1-2; D unresolved. The CDR3 loop spans 13 amino acids. V shed 0 bases and J shed 8 bases, with 11 bases lying between them. CDR1 is SGHNT and CDR2 is YYREEE in the germline V gene (reference sequence). The DNA of the CDR3 is TGTGCCAGCAGCTTGGATATAGCGGGGGGCTACACCTTC. Protein sequence: CASSLDIAGGYTF.

Points on this clone: At one end, the junction sequence differs from germline, possibly due to a read error. The chain recombines TRBV6-1 with TRBJ2-7; TRBD1 matches at 7 bases. CDR3 length: 15 residues. CDR1 and CDR2 from the germline V gene are MNHNS and SASEGT. This chain's CDR3 is CASSQAGDRTYEQYF. Here the CDR3 DNA reads TGTGCCAGCAGTCAAGCAGGGGACAGAACCTACGAGCAGTACTTC.

The chain recombines TRBV5-4 with TRBJ2-5, with 11 bases identical to TRBD2. CDR1 and CDR2 from the germline V gene are SGHNT and YYREEE (reference sequence). The CDR3 has 17 amino acids. V lost 3 bases to trimming and J lost 4 bases; unmatched junction nucleotides: 11. CDR3 nucleotide sequence: TGTGCCAGCAGCTCCGGGACTAGCGGACGGGGGTCAGAGACCCAGTACTTC. This encodes CASSSGTSGRGSETQYF.

This clone was observed a handful of times. The rearrangement uses TRBV25-1 and TRBJ2-1, with D unresolved. Trimming shortened V by 7 bases and J by 0 bases, and 10 bases separated the two germline ends. Germline values: CDR1 MGHDK, CDR2 SYGVNS. The CDR3 extends over 14 amino acids. CDR3 coding DNA: TGTGCCAGCACCGACACGAGCTCCTACAATGAGCAGTTCTTC. This gives the protein CASTDTSSYNEQFF.

The CDR3: CASSLGAGGPPGELFF. Here the CDR3 DNA reads TGTGCCAGCAGCTTAGGAGCGGGGGGGCCTCCCGGGGAGCTGTTTTTT. The chain is built from TRBV11-2 and TRBJ2-2; 10 bases fit TRBD2. The CDR3 contains 16 residues. Germline V gives CDR1 SGHAT, CDR2 FQNNGV. Losses at the gene ends were 1 base for V and 6 bases for J; bases not matched to a gene: 5. Complete variable domain (other parts from reference TRBV11-2 and TRBJ2-2): EAGVAQSPRYKIIEKRQSVAFWCNPISGHATLYWYQQILGQGPKLLIQFQNNGVVDDSQLPKDRFSAERLKGVDSTLKIQPAKLEDSAVYLCASSLGAGGPPGELFFGEGSRLTVL.

The CDR3 region has the DNA TGTGCAAGTCGCTGGGACAGGGGCGAGGGGGACACTGAAGCTTTCTTT. Translating it yields CASRWDRGEGDTEAFF. The chain employs TRBV12-2 and TRBJ1-1; TRBD1 is the table's D call and was not checked against the DNA. TRBV12-2 is given as a pseudogene. The CDR3 covers 16 residues.

The rearrangement joins TRBV5-1 to TRBJ1-3; maybe TRBD1 (5 bases). CDR3 size: 18 residues. V was shortened by 0 bases and J by 0 bases, with 16 bases between the two germline ends. Per the germline V gene, CDR1 is SGHRS and CDR2 is YFSETQ. This CDR3 is CASSLEGAGPFSGNTIYF. The CDR3 DNA reads as TGCGCCAGCAGCTTGGAAGGGGCAGGTCCCTTCTCTGGAAACACCATATATTTT.